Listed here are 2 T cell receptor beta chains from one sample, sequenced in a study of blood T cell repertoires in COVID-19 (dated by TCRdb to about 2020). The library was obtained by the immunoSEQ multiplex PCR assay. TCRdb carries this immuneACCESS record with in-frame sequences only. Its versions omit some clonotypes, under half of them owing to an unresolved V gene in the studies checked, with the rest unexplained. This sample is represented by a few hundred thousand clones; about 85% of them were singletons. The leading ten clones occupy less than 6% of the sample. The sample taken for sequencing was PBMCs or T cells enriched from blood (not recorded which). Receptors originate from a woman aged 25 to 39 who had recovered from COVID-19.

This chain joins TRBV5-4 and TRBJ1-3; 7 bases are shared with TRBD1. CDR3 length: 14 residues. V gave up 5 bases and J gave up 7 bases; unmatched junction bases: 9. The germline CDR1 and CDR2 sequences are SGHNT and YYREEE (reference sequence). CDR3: CASRVDRVSNTIYF. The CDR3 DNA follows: TGTGCCAGCAGAGTCGACAGGGTGAGCAACACCATATATTTT.

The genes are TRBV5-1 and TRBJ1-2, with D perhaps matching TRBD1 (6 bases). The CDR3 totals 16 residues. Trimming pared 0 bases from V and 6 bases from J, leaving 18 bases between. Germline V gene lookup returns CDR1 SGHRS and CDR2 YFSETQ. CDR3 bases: TGCGCCAGCAGCTTGGGGGAGCCGACAGGAAGGAATGGCTACACCTTC. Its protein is CASSLGEPTGRNGYTF.